This TCR beta chain was sequenced during a study of Ad26.COV2.S vaccination and SARS-CoV-2 variants. Looking at the study overall: A COV1001 Ad26.COV2.S trial-arm participant provided the sample. Doses of Ad26.COV2.S were injected into muscle once or twice, 56 days apart.

The treatment was: 15 to 20 received Ad26.COV2.S at low or high dose, single or two shots; roughly five received placebo; per-sample allocation not given. Day 63 after the first injection of vaccine or placebo was the sampling time. SARS-CoV-2 spike from the Wuhan strain was encoded by the vaccine, an Ad26 vector. Assay: immunoSEQ multiplex PCR; the TCRdb copy retains only in-frame clones and omits some. The repertoire includes about 350,000 clones, around 88% of them detected once, and about 5% sits in the top ten. This clone has a single count. With 1 base removed from V and 4 bases from J, the gap between germline ends came to 17 bases. CDR1 is SGHVS, CDR2 FNYEAQ, per germline. This CDR3 spans 17 amino acids.

This sample comprised peripheral blood, obtained in a trial of Ad26.COV2.S vaccine versus placebo. This TCR derives from a person aged 18-65 years who received the Ad26.COV2.S COVID-19 vaccine or a placebo. The chain uses TRBV7-6 and TRBJ2-1; tentative D call: TRBD2 (7 bases). The CDR3 sequence is CASSLGGGTTRYNEQFF. The DNA for the CDR3 is TGTGCCAGCAGCTTAGGGGGGGGCACTACCCGGTACAATGAGCAGTTCTTC.